These 31 T cell receptor beta chains were all obtained from the same sample, sequenced in a study of immune evolution from preneoplasia to lung adenocarcinoma. Using immunoSEQ multiplex PCR, the repertoire was profiled, and TCRdb retains in-frame clones only, with some absent. The repertoire holds thousands of clones, with less than 85% as singletons. Source material: FFPE adjacent normal lung tissue. The receptors were gathered from a person between 65 and 80 years old with lung adenocarcinoma.

This clone was seen more than once but under ten times. The gene calls are TRBV28 and TRBJ2-5; D may be TRBD2 (6 bases). CDR1 and CDR2 (germline): MDHEN, SYDVKM. The germline V and J ends were trimmed by 3 bases and 0 bases, with 14 bases remaining between them. CDR3 length: 16 amino acids. CDR3: CASSLAGTLYQETQYF. Here the CDR3 DNA reads TGTGCCAGCAGTTTGGCGGGGACGCTGTACCAAGAGACCCAGTACTTC.

V usage is TRBV4-1 and J usage is TRBJ2-5, with D perhaps TRBD2 (7 bases). The V gene lost 0 bases and the J gene lost 1 base, with 9 bases spanning the gap. The germline V gene has CDR1 MGHRA and CDR2 YSYEKL. This CDR3 contains 15 residues. CDR3 region: CASSQERGLQETQYF. CDR3 in DNA: TGCGCCAGCAGCCAAGAGCGGGGGCTCCAAGAGACCCAGTACTTC.

This sequence joins TRBV2 and TRBJ2-5; 9 nucleotides line up with TRBD1. CDR3 length equals 14 residues. The V gene end was trimmed by 7 bases and the J gene end by 5 bases; junction bases not matched to a gene: 8. Germline values: CDR1 SNHLY, CDR2 FYNNEI. CDR3 nucleotides: TGTGCCAGCATTAACAGGGGGCGTCGGGAGACCCAGTACTTC. This translates into CASINRGRRETQYF.

This chain uses TRBV7-2 with TRBJ1-2, with D hard to call. The CDR3 extends over 12 amino acids. The V gene's germline CDR1 is SGHTA and CDR2 FQGNSA. V was trimmed by 5 bases and J by 8 bases, leaving 12 bases between them. CDR3 protein: CASSLRSLGYTF. CDR3 nucleotide sequence: TGTGCCAGCAGCCTAAGGTCCCTCGGCTACACCTTC.

The chain carries TRBV28 and TRBJ1-5, with 10 bases fitting TRBD1. The junction had 8 bases not matched to a gene; V was cut back by 6 bases and J by 6 bases. The CDR3 sequence is 15 residues long. CDR1 is MDHEN and CDR2 is SYDVKM in the germline V gene. CDR3 protein: CASSSRQGAIQPQHF. CDR3 sequence (DNA): TGTGCCAGCAGCTCTAGACAGGGGGCTATTCAGCCCCAGCATTTT.

This clone was observed a few times. V and J are TRBV5-4 and TRBJ1-1; maybe TRBD1 (6 bases). Germline V gives CDR1 SGHNT, CDR2 YYREEE (reference sequence). V lost 0 bases and J lost 9, with 15 bases in between. This CDR3 has 14 amino acids. The CDR3 sequence: CASSLAGTSQKAFF. The CDR3 nucleotides are TGTGCCAGCAGCTTGGCAGGGACAAGTCAGAAAGCTTTCTTT.

This chain uses TRBV9 with TRBJ2-1, with D possibly being TRBD1 (6 bases). V was clipped by 5 bases and J by 1 base, with 10 bases between them. The CDR3 covers 14 residues. Germline lookup yields CDR1 SGDLS and CDR2 YYNGEE. In DNA, the CDR3 is TGTGCCAGCAGTGCAGGGGATTCCTACAATGAGCAGTTCTTC. Translated, it gives CASSAGDSYNEQFF.

This clone showed up just once. The V gene is TRBV7-6, the J gene TRBJ2-1; the match to TRBD2 covers 8 bases. The CDR3 has 16 amino acids. J gave up 7 bases and V 5 bases, and 13 bases lay outside the gene matches. In germline, CDR1 is SGHVS, CDR2 FNYEAQ. CDR3 amino acids: CASSPNGEVAGNEQFF. CDR3 nucleotide sequence: TGTGCCAGCAGCCCTAATGGGGAGGTAGCGGGGAATGAGCAGTTCTTC.

This clone was observed a few times. V is TRBV2 and J is TRBJ2-7, with D uncertain. CDR1 and CDR2 from the germline V gene are SNHLY and FYNNEI. This CDR3 spans 10 amino acids. V was trimmed by 9 bases and J by 3 bases, leaving 6 bases between them. CDR3 sequence reads: CARRFYEQYF. DNA for the CDR3: TGTGCCAGACGGTTCTACGAGCAGTACTTC.

CDR3 region: CASSYTDGKGYTF. The CDR3 region has the DNA TGTGCCAGCAGTTACACCGACGGCAAGGGCTACACCTTC. V usage is TRBV6-6 and J usage is TRBJ1-2; no clear D. V was clipped by 2 bases and J by 8 bases, with 12 bases between them. CDR3 size: 13 residues. CDR1 and CDR2 (germline): MNHNY, SVGAGI (reference sequence).

The sample holds one count of this clone. V gene TRBV9 combines with J gene TRBJ2-5; D is possibly TRBD2 (5 bases). The CDR3 has 13 residues. Germline V gene lookup returns CDR1 SGDLS and CDR2 YYNGEE. V gave up 3 bases and J gave up 0 bases, with 6 bases separating them. CDR3 DNA sequence: TGTGCCAGCAGCGGGAGGTACCAAGAGACCCAGTACTTC. It codes for CASSGRYQETQYF.

The gene calls are TRBV7-9 and TRBJ2-2, with TRBD2 matching over 11 bases. The germline V gene has CDR1 SEHNR and CDR2 FQNEAQ (reference sequence). This CDR3 has 15 amino acids. J was trimmed by 7 bases and V by 5 bases; bases with no gene match: 6. The CDR3 region has the DNA TGTGCCAGCAGCCCGGGACTAGCGGATGACGGGGAGCTGTTTTTT. Translating gives CASSPGLADDGELFF. The full variable domain, rest sourced from reference TRBV7-9 and TRBJ2-2, is DTGVSQNPRHKITKRGQNVTFRCDPISEHNRLYWYRQTLGQGPEFLTYFQNEAQLEKSRLLSDRFSAERPKGSFSTLEIQRTEQGDSAMYLCASSPGLADDGELFFGEGSRLTVL.

The CDR3 DNA reads TGTGCCTGGATGTCGCAGGGTAGCTACAATGAGCAGTTCTTC. This gives the protein CAWMSQGSYNEQFF. The rearrangement joins TRBV30 to TRBJ2-1; tentative D call: TRBD1 (5 bases). Germline V gene data show CDR1 as GTSNPN and CDR2 as SVGIG (reference sequence). The V and J ends lost 4 bases and 3 bases respectively, with 13 bases between them. This CDR3 has 14 residues.

This clone has only one observation. V gene TRBV30 combines with J gene TRBJ1-6; D not resolved. The V gene lost 3 bases and the J gene lost 12 bases, with 18 bases spanning the gap. The CDR3 runs to 14 residues. CDR1 GTSNPN and CDR2 SVGIG come from the germline V gene (reference sequence). CDR3 in amino acids: CAWRGRNGAEPLHF. DNA of the CDR3: TGTGCCTGGAGGGGGAGGAACGGCGCTGAACCCCTCCACTTT.

The chain has TRBV6-5 and TRBJ2-7; 11 bases are a match to TRBD1. This CDR3 comprises 15 residues. CDR1 MNHEY and CDR2 SVGAGI come from the germline V gene. V lost 6 bases, J lost 2 bases, and 6 bases stayed unmatched. CDR3 residues: CASSLSGQGAYEQYF. CDR3 sequence (DNA): TGTGCCAGCAGCCTTTCGGGACAGGGGGCCTACGAGCAGTACTTC.

This chain connects TRBV15 to TRBJ2-2, with D tentatively TRBD1 (6 bases). The germline V gene has CDR1 LNHNV and CDR2 YYDKDF (reference sequence). The CDR3 totals 14 residues. The V end was cut by 4 bases, the J end by 1 base, with 7 bases between. CDR3 sequence: CATSKTGNTGELFF. The CDR3, as DNA: TGTGCCACCAGCAAGACAGGGAACACCGGGGAGCTGTTTTTT. Full variable domain (rest looked up from reference TRBV15 and TRBJ2-2): DAMVIQNPRYQVTQFGKPVTLSCSQTLNHNVMYWYQQKSSQAPKLLFHYYDKDFNNEADTPDNFQSRRPNTSFCFLDIRSPGLGDTAMYLCATSKTGNTGELFFGEGSRLTVL.

The chain carries TRBV7-2 and TRBJ2-7; D gene ambiguous. The CDR3 is made up of 16 amino acids. Looked up from germline, CDR1 is SGHTA and CDR2 is FQGNSA. Trimming cost V 3 bases and J 3 bases, with 18 bases left between them. The CDR3 protein is CASSFVGGANLYEQYF. The CDR3, as DNA: TGTGCCAGCAGCTTCGTCGGCGGAGCCAATCTCTACGAGCAGTACTTC. Variable domain in full (rest from reference TRBV7-2 and TRBJ2-7): GAGVSQSPSNKVTEKGKDVELRCDPISGHTALYWYRQSLGQGLEFLIYFQGNSAPDKSGLPSDRFSAERTGGSVSTLTIQRTQQEDSAVYLCASSFVGGANLYEQYFGPGTRLTVT.

The CDR3 nucleotides read TGTGCCAGTAGCGGGACTAGCGGGAGAAGAGAGACCCAGTACTTC. Protein product: CASSGTSGRRETQYF. The chain uses TRBV19 and TRBJ2-5, with 14 bases identical to TRBD2. CDR1 is LNHDA, CDR2 SQIVND, per germline (reference sequence). The junction had 4 bases not matched to a gene; V was cut back by 6 bases and J by 4 bases. The CDR3 has 15 amino acids.

This chain uses TRBV15 with TRBJ2-7; tentatively, D is TRBD1 or TRBD2 (5 bases each). The CDR3 contains 13 residues. Per the germline V gene, CDR1 is LNHNV and CDR2 is YYDKDF (reference sequence). Trimming shortened V by 0 bases and J by 6 bases, and 9 bases separated the two germline ends. The CDR3, as DNA: TGTGCCACCAGCAGAGATCTCGGGGCCGAGCAGTACTTC. It codes for CATSRDLGAEQYF.

The rearrangement links TRBV28 to TRBJ2-7; D remains ambiguous. This CDR3 is 16 amino acids long. Germline V lookup: CDR1 MDHEN, CDR2 SYDVKM. V dropped 9 bases and J dropped 2 bases, with 23 bases sitting between them. DNA for the CDR3: TGTGCCAGTCAAAGAGGACGCTTACCCTCTACCTACGAGCAGTACTTC. Translated, it gives CASQRGRLPSTYEQYF.

This chain connects TRBV5-1 to TRBJ2-3; D tentatively reads TRBD1 or TRBD2 (5 bases each). Germline loops: CDR1 SGHRS, CDR2 YFSETQ. This CDR3 is built from 15 residues. Deletions cut 5 bases from V and 4 bases from J, with 17 bases between. The DNA for the CDR3 is TGCGCCAGCAGGGGGGTCCCTTTGGCCTCAGATACGCAGTATTTT. Protein sequence: CASRGVPLASDTQYF.

This clone was observed once. The chain joins TRBV11-2 to TRBJ2-5; D uncertain. CDR1 is SGHAT, CDR2 FQNNGV, per germline. The CDR3 covers 14 residues. V was pared by 5 bases and J by 5 bases, with 15 bases between. The CDR3 here is CASSRAAVSETQYF. The CDR3 DNA reads as TGTGCCAGCAGCCGGGCGGCGGTCTCGGAGACCCAGTACTTC.

The V and J genes are TRBV9 and TRBJ2-3; D possibly corresponds to TRBD2 (6 bases). Germline assignment: CDR1 SGDLS and CDR2 YYNGEE. This CDR3 has 15 residues. V was trimmed by 3 bases and J by 4 bases, leaving 15 bases between them. CDR3 DNA sequence: TGTGCCAGCAGCGGACTCGGGAGAGGGCCAGATACGCAGTATTTT. This translates into CASSGLGRGPDTQYF. The full variable domain, completed using reference TRBV9 and TRBJ2-3, is DSGVTQTPKHLITATGQRVTLRCSPRSGDLSVYWYQQSLDQGLQFLIQYYNGEERAKGNILERFSAQQFPDLHSELNLSSLELGDSALYFCASSGLGRGPDTQYFGPGTRLTVL.

The genes are TRBV5-4 and TRBJ1-5, with D hard to call. Germline lookup yields CDR1 SGHNT and CDR2 YYREEE (reference sequence). Trimming took off 0 bases at V and 9 bases at J, with 13 bases between the two ends. This CDR3 has 14 residues. The CDR3 loop is CASSLEMNSGPQHF. Written as DNA, the CDR3 is TGTGCCAGCAGCTTGGAAATGAACTCAGGGCCCCAGCATTTT.

This clone was recorded only once. V and J are TRBV7-2 and TRBJ1-5; D might be TRBD1 (5 bases). Between the trimmed V and J ends, which lost 5 bases and 9 bases, there was a span of 23 bases. The CDR3 runs 16 residues. Per germline, CDR1 SGHTA and CDR2 FQGNSA. The chain's CDR3 is CASSRDSGLSPGPQHF. The CDR3 coding sequence is TGTGCCAGCAGCCGAGACTCGGGACTCAGCCCGGGGCCCCAGCATTTT.

This clone is a singleton in its sample. The chain has TRBV5-1 and TRBJ2-1, with a tentative D call TRBD2 (7 bases). The germline CDR1 and CDR2 sequences are SGHRS and YFSETQ. Trimming removed 0 bases at V and 4 bases at J, with 14 bases between. CDR3 length: 16 residues. Here the CDR3 reads CASSLDREGTYNEQFF. The DNA of the CDR3 is TGCGCCAGCAGCTTGGACAGGGAGGGGACTTACAATGAGCAGTTCTTC.

This clone turned up a few times. This chain uses TRBV28 with TRBJ2-1, with TRBD2 matching 7 bases. V shed 2 bases and J 0 bases; nucleotides not matched to a gene: 1. Germline-derived CDR1 and CDR2 are MDHEN and SYDVKM. The CDR3 has 15 amino acids. The CDR3 DNA sequence: TGTGCCAGCAGTTTAGGCGGGAGCTCCTACAATGAGCAGTTCTTC. Protein sequence: CASSLGGSSYNEQFF.

The chain links TRBV6-1 to TRBJ1-4, with TRBD1 identical over 11 bases. V gave up 4 bases and J gave up 5 bases; unmatched junction bases: 18. This CDR3 spans 20 amino acids. Germline assignment: CDR1 MNHNS and CDR2 SASEGT. The CDR3 DNA is TGTGCCAGCAGTGGGTGGACAGGGGGCGCCCCGGGGAATTCCAATGAAAAACTGTTTTTT. This encodes CASSGWTGGAPGNSNEKLFF.

The gene calls are TRBV25-1 and TRBJ1-2, with 8 bases matching TRBD1. The trim removed 3 bases at V and 7 bases at J, leaving 4 bases unmatched. The CDR3 length is 13 residues. CDR1 is MGHDK and CDR2 is SYGVNS in the germline V gene. In DNA, the CDR3 is TGTGCCAGCAGTGACAGGGGGCGAAGTGGCTACACCTTC. Translated, it gives CASSDRGRSGYTF.

The chain carries TRBV5-6 and TRBJ2-4; D might be TRBD1 (5 bases). With 3 bases removed from V and 2 bases from J, the gap between germline ends came to 15 bases. The length of the CDR3 is 16 residues. Germline V gene lookup returns CDR1 SGHDT and CDR2 YYEEEE. The CDR3 loop is CASSSEDRPTKNIQYF. As DNA, the CDR3 is TGTGCCAGCAGCTCGGAAGACAGACCAACCAAAAACATTCAGTACTTC.

This clone was detected once. The V and J genes are TRBV30 and TRBJ2-1; no firm D call. The CDR3 runs 11 residues. V lost 2 bases to trimming and J lost 9 bases, with 8 bases between them. Germline assignment: CDR1 GTSNPN and CDR2 SVGIG (reference sequence). The CDR3 region is CAWSKGSEQFF. DNA for the CDR3: TGTGCCTGGAGTAAGGGCAGTGAGCAGTTCTTC.